Listed here is a single TCR beta chain. Its antigen is unidentified. CDR1 and CDR2 (germline): MDHEN, SYDVKM. CDR3 length: 14 amino acids. V shed 7 bases and J 8 bases; nucleotides not matched to a gene: 8. The PCR used 60 Vbeta and 13 Jbeta primers. Profiled with immunoSEQ multiplex PCR; TCRdb holds only in-frame clones, not every one. The sample shows approximately 110,000 clones, roughly three quarters of them seen only once. The source of the sample is a study of cytomegalovirus exposure and HLA in healthy donors. Study results and limitations: Reports state that TCR beta sequences accurately predicted most subjects' HLA-A and HLA-B alleles. An analysis done earlier found most TCR beta V segments productive about 87% or about 30% of the time.

The chain has TRBV28 and TRBJ1-6; the match to TRBD1 covers 7 bases. The clonotype originates from a middle-aged man in good health and CMV-seronegative. The material sequenced was PBMCs. Here the CDR3 reads CASTPGTVYSPLHF. The CDR3 DNA follows: TGTGCCAGCACCCCCGGGACAGTTTATTCACCCCTCCACTTT.